The rows below give T cell receptor beta chains drawn from one sample of a study of Ad26.COV2.S vaccination and SARS-CoV-2 variants. The assay was immunoSEQ multiplex PCR, and TCRdb's table has in-frame clones only and misses some. The sample records fewer than 400,000 clones, 70% to 90% being singletons. The sequences come from peripheral blood, collected in a trial of Ad26.COV2.S vaccine versus placebo. All receptors come from a person aged 18-60 years who received the Ad26.COV2.S COVID-19 vaccine or a placebo. Each CDR3 is given with its conserved first and last residue. A D gene is named only where the DNA matches it firmly. Only some rows state a clone size, as once, few, many or a class for expanded clones.

V: TRBV18
D: TRBD1
size: -
J: TRBJ2-1
DNA: TGTGCCAGCTCATCGACAGGGCATGAGCAGTTCTTC
CDR3: CASSSTGHEQFF

V: TRBV7-8
D: -
size: -
J: TRBJ1-5
DNA: TGTGCCAGCAGCTTAGACGCGGGTCAGCCCCAGCATTTT
CDR3: CASSLDAGQPQHF

V: TRBV7-3
D: TRBD1
size: once
J: TRBJ2-1
DNA: TGTGCCAGCAGCACTAACCCCCGGGACAGAGATTACAATGAGCAGTTCTTC
CDR3: CASSTNPRDRDYNEQFF

V: TRBV27
D: TRBD1
size: -
J: TRBJ1-1
DNA: TGTGCCAGCAGTTTAGCAATCGACAGGGTAGGTGCTGAAGCTTTCTTT
CDR3: CASSLAIDRVGAEAFF

V: TRBV5-1
D: TRBD1
size: -
J: TRBJ1-2
DNA: TGCGCCAGCAGGCAGGGACAGGAGTTTATCTATGGCTACACCTTC
CDR3: CASRQGQEFIYGYTF

V: TRBV18
D: -
size: -
J: TRBJ1-6
DNA: TGTGCCAGCTCACCAGGGGATTCACCCCTCCACTTT
CDR3: CASSPGDSPLHF

V: TRBV5-1
D: TRBD1
size: -
J: TRBJ1-2
DNA: TGCGCCAGCAGCCGGACAGGGGAAGGCTATGGCTACACCTTC
CDR3: CASSRTGEGYGYTF

V: TRBV7-7
D: TRBD1
size: -
J: TRBJ2-2
DNA: TGTGCTAGCAGCTTACAACCGGGACAGGTGAACACCGGGGAGCTGTTTTTT
CDR3: CASSLQPGQVNTGELFF

V: TRBV10-3
D: -
size: -
J: TRBJ1-3
DNA: TGTGCCACGTTACCTGGGAGTGCTGGAAACACCATATATTTT
CDR3: CATLPGSAGNTIYF

V: TRBV20-1
D: -
size: -
J: TRBJ2-1
DNA: TGCAGTGCTAGTAAGCTGGACGGCAATGAGCAGTTCTTC
CDR3: CSASKLDGNEQFF

V: TRBV19
D: -
size: few
J: TRBJ1-2
DNA: TGTGCCAGTAGTATAGAAGGCATGGGCAGCCCCGTCTTC
CDR3: CASSIEGMGSPVF

V: TRBV6-5
D: -
size: -
J: TRBJ2-2
DNA: TGTGCCAGCAGGCCCCCGGGCCAACTCACCGGGGAGCTGTTTTTT
CDR3: CASRPPGQLTGELFF

V: TRBV6-5
D: -
size: -
J: TRBJ2-5
DNA: TGTGCCACATCAGGGGCGCAAGAGACCCAGTACTTC
CDR3: CATSGAQETQYF

V: TRBV19
D: -
size: -
J: TRBJ1-5
DNA: TGTGCCAGTAGTCTGGTTTATCAGCCCCAGCATTTT
CDR3: CASSLVYQPQHF

V: TRBV11-2
D: -
size: -
J: TRBJ1-3
DNA: TGTGCCAGCAGCTTAGGGCTGAGAAAAGGCTCTGGAAACACCATATATTTT
CDR3: CASSLGLRKGSGNTIYF

V: TRBV25-1
D: -
size: -
J: TRBJ1-3
DNA: TGTGCCAGCACCACACTCGGAGGAAACACCATATATTTT
CDR3: CASTTLGGNTIYF

V: TRBV7-9
D: -
size: -
J: TRBJ1-6
DNA: TGTGCCAGCAGCTTAAACCCCGGAGTATTAGTAAATTCACCCCTCCACTTT
CDR3: CASSLNPGVLVNSPLHF

V: TRBV4-1
D: -
size: once
J: TRBJ1-6
DNA: TGCGCCAGCAGCCAGGCGGACTCCTATAATTCACCCCTCCACTTT
CDR3: CASSQADSYNSPLHF

V: TRBV5-1
D: -
size: -
J: TRBJ1-2
DNA: TGCGCCAGCAGCTTCCTCGACGGAGCTAACTATGGCTACACCTTC
CDR3: CASSFLDGANYGYTF

V: TRBV5-1
D: -
size: once
J: TRBJ2-5
DNA: TGCGCCAGCAGCTTGGTGGGGGCGGGGGAGACCCAGTACTTC
CDR3: CASSLVGAGETQYF

V: TRBV6-5
D: TRBD2
size: -
J: TRBJ2-3
DNA: TGTGCCTGCGGACTAGCCTCGGGCACAGATACGCAGTATTTT
CDR3: CACGLASGTDTQYF

V: TRBV5-4
D: TRBD1
size: -
J: TRBJ2-7
DNA: TGTGCCAGCAGAAGGGACAGGGATACCTACGAGCAGTACTTC
CDR3: CASRRDRDTYEQYF

V: TRBV7-2
D: -
size: -
J: TRBJ2-1
DNA: TGTGCCAGCAGCTTAAGACCCGGTCGCTCCTACAATGAGCAGTTCTTC
CDR3: CASSLRPGRSYNEQFF

V: TRBV12-3/TRBV12-4
D: -
size: once
J: TRBJ2-5
DNA: TGTGCCAGCAGCGGGGGAAAAGAGACCCAGTACTTC
CDR3: CASSGGKETQYF

V: TRBV6-5
D: TRBD1
size: -
J: TRBJ1-5
DNA: TGTGCCAGCACCCAAGGACAGGTCAATCAGCCCCAGCATTTT
CDR3: CASTQGQVNQPQHF

V: TRBV18
D: -
size: -
J: TRBJ2-5
DNA: TGTGCCAGCTCACCGCCCCAAGAGACCCAGTACTTC
CDR3: CASSPPQETQYF

V: TRBV5-1
D: -
size: -
J: TRBJ2-2
DNA: TGCGCCAGCACTTTCCAAGCGGGCAGCACCGGGGAGCTGTTTTTT
CDR3: CASTFQAGSTGELFF

V: TRBV6-2/TRBV6-3
D: -
size: -
J: TRBJ2-7
DNA: TGTGCCAGCAGTTACGTCCCAGACGCCTACGAGCAGTACTTC
CDR3: CASSYVPDAYEQYF

V: TRBV7-8
D: TRBD1
size: -
J: TRBJ2-2
DNA: TGTGCCAGCAGCCCAGGGGGAATCGGGGAGCTGTTTTTT
CDR3: CASSPGGIGELFF

V: TRBV7-2
D: -
size: -
J: TRBJ2-5
DNA: TGTGCCAGCACCTTATATCGGGAGACCCAGTACTTC
CDR3: CASTLYRETQYF

V: TRBV4-1
D: TRBD2
size: -
J: TRBJ2-1
DNA: TGCGCCAGCAGCCAAGAGCGGACTAGCGTTTATGAGCAGTTCTTC
CDR3: CASSQERTSVYEQFF

V: TRBV29-1
D: TRBD1
size: -
J: TRBJ1-4
DNA: TGCAGCGTTGAGAAGGGAGACAGGGGTGAAAAACTGTTTTTT
CDR3: CSVEKGDRGEKLFF

V: TRBV9
D: -
size: -
J: TRBJ1-2
DNA: TGTGCCAGCAGCGCGAGGACAGACTATGGCTACACCTTC
CDR3: CASSARTDYGYTF

V: TRBV6-5
D: -
size: -
J: TRBJ1-2
DNA: TGTGCCAGCTGTTCGGGATCGAACTATGGCTACACCTTC
CDR3: CASCSGSNYGYTF

V: TRBV7-3
D: -
size: -
J: TRBJ2-1
DNA: TGTGCCAGCAGCACCGGCGGAGGGGAGCAGTTCTTC
CDR3: CASSTGGGEQFF

V: TRBV7-2
D: -
size: -
J: TRBJ1-5
DNA: TGTGCCAGCAGCCTAGAGAGGGGCGCGGTTCAGCCCCAGCATTTT
CDR3: CASSLERGAVQPQHF

V: TRBV18
D: -
size: -
J: TRBJ1-1
DNA: TGTGCCAGCTCACCACGTACAGCTGGGCTGAACACTGAAGCTTTCTTT
CDR3: CASSPRTAGLNTEAFF

V: TRBV6-6
D: -
size: -
J: TRBJ2-2
DNA: TGTGCCAGCAGTTACGAGGGGAATAACGTCGGGGAGCTGTTTTTT
CDR3: CASSYEGNNVGELFF

V: TRBV5-1
D: -
size: -
J: TRBJ1-1
DNA: TGCGCCAGCAGCTTGAACACTGAAGCTTTCTTT
CDR3: CASSLNTEAFF

V: TRBV3-1/TRBV3-2
D: -
size: -
J: TRBJ2-2
DNA: TGTGCCAGCAGCCAAGAAACCACAATTCGGACGCCCGGGGAGCTGTTTTTT
CDR3: CASSQETTIRTPGELFF

V: TRBV15
D: -
size: -
J: TRBJ2-5
DNA: TGTGCCACCAGCAGCTCCACCTTGGGGGGAGTGACCCAGTACTTC
CDR3: CATSSSTLGGVTQYF

V: TRBV10-3
D: -
size: -
J: TRBJ1-5
DNA: TGTGCCATCAGTGAACGGCAGGGAAATCAGCCCCAGCATTTT
CDR3: CAISERQGNQPQHF

V: TRBV14
D: -
size: -
J: TRBJ1-2
DNA: TGTGCCAGCAGCCAAGTGGCTAACTATGGCTACACCTTC
CDR3: CASSQVANYGYTF

V: TRBV2
D: -
size: -
J: TRBJ1-1
DNA: TGTGCTTCTCAGGGAGTAATGAACACTGAAGCTTTCTTT
CDR3: CASQGVMNTEAFF

V: TRBV14
D: TRBD1
size: -
J: TRBJ2-7
DNA: TGTGCCAGCAGCCATAATACGGGACAGGGGGACGACGAGCAGTACTTC
CDR3: CASSHNTGQGDDEQYF

V: TRBV6-6
D: TRBD1
size: -
J: TRBJ1-2
DNA: TGTGCCAGCAGTCCCCGACAGGGGGCAAGGGATGGCTACACCTTC
CDR3: CASSPRQGARDGYTF

V: TRBV5-1
D: -
size: -
J: TRBJ1-3
DNA: TGCGCCAGCAGCTTACAGGGATCTGGAAACACCATATATTTT
CDR3: CASSLQGSGNTIYF

V: TRBV19
D: TRBD1
size: -
J: TRBJ1-2
DNA: TGTGCCAGCCGACTCCGGACAGGCCTCTATGGCTACACCTTC
CDR3: CASRLRTGLYGYTF

V: TRBV6-6
D: -
size: -
J: TRBJ1-2
DNA: TGTGCCAGCAGTTACGGGGCAGGGGCTAACTATGGCTACACCTTC
CDR3: CASSYGAGANYGYTF

V: TRBV7-9
D: -
size: -
J: TRBJ2-5
DNA: TGTGCCAGCAGCGGGTCATGGCCGGTTCTTGAGACCCAGTACTTC
CDR3: CASSGSWPVLETQYF